This T cell receptor beta chain was identified in a study of blood T cell repertoires in COVID-19. Study details: Spain, Italy and the United States supplied samples that represented acute and convalescent COVID-19. PBMCs, B-cell-depleted T cells, or T cells were the source of the cDNA or gDNA that made up the material.

The ends were cut back, 7 bases at V and 1 base at J, with 8 bases in the middle. From germline, CDR1 is LNHDA and CDR2 SQIVND (reference sequence). This CDR3 contains 13 residues. In Cohort 3, a recovered donor had either two negative PCRs, clearance, or symptom resolution. TCRdb keeps only in-frame clones here, not all; method: immunoSEQ multiplex PCR. Among about 330,000 clones listed, more than 90% were seen once. The TCR originated in a woman aged 25 to 39 who had recovered from COVID-19. Material for sequencing was PBMCs or T cells enriched from blood (not recorded which). The chain recombines TRBV19 with TRBJ1-5, with D maybe TRBD1 (5 bases). The CDR3 DNA reads TGTGCCAGTACTGACAGAAGCAATCAGCCCCAGCATTTT. It is translated as CASTDRSNQPQHF.